This TCR beta chain was documented in a study of blood T cell repertoires in COVID-19. Study in general: COVID-19 samples, acute and convalescent, were from the United States, Italy and Spain. The cDNA or gDNA used as material had been derived from T cells, B-cell-depleted T cells, or PBMCs.

In the original analysis: Amplification from reference gene primers served as the basis for estimated nucleated cell counts. Here immunoSEQ multiplex PCR was the method, and the copy in TCRdb shows in-frame clones only, minus some. V, J and clone size are those of that table, while D and trimming were read from the DNA. This table holds tens of thousands of clones, approximately 85% found once. CDR1 is SGDLS and CDR2 is YYNGEE in the germline V gene. The CDR3 has 13 amino acids. The ends were cut back, 3 bases at V and 6 bases at J, with 11 bases in the middle. Sequencing input: peripheral blood. The receptor was derived from a man between 35 and 55 years old with acute or convalescent COVID-19. The genes are TRBV9 and TRBJ2-3, with a tentative D call TRBD2 (6 bases). CDR3 sequence (DNA): TGTGCCAGCAGCGCGGGCCGGGGGGATACGCAGTATTTT. It translates to CASSAGRGDTQYF.